Listed below are T cell receptor beta chains from one sample, sequenced in a study of blood T cell repertoires in COVID-19. Generated by immunoSEQ multiplex PCR, the TCRdb table keeps only in-frame clones and is missing some. This sample has approximately 250,000 clones, with approximately 80% found just once. The sequenced sample consisted of peripheral blood. These TCRs come from a woman between 45 and 60 years old with acute or convalescent COVID-19. The CDR3 runs from the conserved cysteine through the conserved F or W. D genes are given only for firm matches. Clone size is shown for a subset of rows, as once, few, many or a class of expanded clone.

v_call	j_call	clone_size	d_call	cdr3_nt	cdr3_aa
TRBV30	TRBJ1-6	-	TRBD1	TGTGCCTGGAGTCCCATCGGGGAACAGGGGGCTAATAGGGCCCTCCACTTT	CAWSPIGEQGANRALHF
TRBV11-2	TRBJ2-3	-	-	TGTGCCAGCAGCCAGGACTACACAGATACGCAGTATTTT	CASSQDYTDTQYF
TRBV7-3	TRBJ2-1	-	TRBD2	TGTGCCAGCAGCCAGACTAGCGGGTTCAATGAGCAGTTCTTC	CASSQTSGFNEQFF
TRBV27	TRBJ2-3	-	-	TGTGCCAGCGCCGCTAGCGTCGATACGCAGTATTTT	CASAASVDTQYF
TRBV5-1	TRBJ2-7	few	TRBD2	TGCGCCAGCAGCTTGGCCGTAGCGGGAGGGCTTTTCGAGCAGTACTTC	CASSLAVAGGLFEQYF
TRBV4-1	TRBJ2-3	-	-	TGCGCCAGCAGCCAAGCGGCGGGAACCCCACATAGCACAGATACGCAGTATTTT	CASSQAAGTPHSTDTQYF
TRBV5-4	TRBJ1-6	-	-	TGTGCCAGCAGCTTGGACAGGTCAAAATCCCACTTT	CASSLDRSKSHF
TRBV2	TRBJ2-1	once	TRBD2	TGTGCCAGCAGCAGCCAACTAGCGGGGTTTAACAATGAGCAGTTCTTC	CASSSQLAGFNNEQFF
TRBV19	TRBJ2-1	once	TRBD2	TGTGCCAGTAGTAGACCGGGACTAGCGGGTGATGAGCAGTTCTTC	CASSRPGLAGDEQFF
TRBV29-1	TRBJ2-1	-	-	TGCAGCGTTGTTCCCAGGTCCTACAATGAGCAGTTCTTC	CSVVPRSYNEQFF
TRBV21-1	TRBJ2-2	-	-	TGTGCCAGCAGCAAATCCCTAGAATCCGGGGAGCTGTTTTTT	CASSKSLESGELFF
TRBV2	TRBJ2-7	-	-	TGTGCCAGCATGGGCGGGGGCATTTACGAGCAGTACTTC	CASMGGGIYEQYF
TRBV11-2	TRBJ2-1	-	TRBD2	TGTGCCAGCAGCTTAGGTTGGACTAGCGGGAGTAACAATGAGCAGTTCTTC	CASSLGWTSGSNNEQFF
TRBV27	TRBJ2-1	-	TRBD2	TGTGCCAGCAGCAACACTAGCGTCACCTACAATGAGCAGTTCTTC	CASSNTSVTYNEQFF
TRBV2	TRBJ1-4	-	TRBD1	TGTGCCAGCAGACTTGAACGTCAGGGGGCTGAAAAACTGTTTTTT	CASRLERQGAEKLFF
TRBV30	TRBJ2-1	-	-	TGTGCCTGGAGTGTACAGCGGGACAATGAGCAGTTCTTC	CAWSVQRDNEQFF
TRBV9	TRBJ2-7	-	TRBD2	TGTGCCAGCAGCGTAGCCACCGGACTAGCGGGAGGGTACGAGCAGTACTTC	CASSVATGLAGGYEQYF
TRBV5-1	TRBJ1-1	-	TRBD1	TGCGCCAGCAGTATGGGACAGGGATTTGAGAGGTCTGAAGCTTTCTTT	CASSMGQGFERSEAFF
TRBV5-4	TRBJ2-3	-	TRBD1	TGTGCCAGCAGCGTCGGGACAGGGGATTGGAGGAGCACAGATACGCAGTATTTT	CASSVGTGDWRSTDTQYF
TRBV7-2	TRBJ2-3	once	TRBD2	TGTGCCAGCAGCTTATTGGGGGGGGAAGATACGCAGTATTTT	CASSLLGGEDTQYF
TRBV28	TRBJ2-3	-	TRBD2	TGTGCCAGCAGTTTCGTCATGTCGCGGGAGGGCCTAGATACGCAGTATTTT	CASSFVMSREGLDTQYF
TRBV7-9	TRBJ2-1	-	TRBD1	TGTGCCAGCAGCTCCGGGACAGGGTACAATGAGCAGTTCTTC	CASSSGTGYNEQFF
TRBV2	TRBJ2-4	few	TRBD2	TGTGCCAGCAGATTAGGGAGGACTAGCGGGAGGGCCGCCAAAAACATTCAGTACTTC	CASRLGRTSGRAAKNIQYF
TRBV25-1	TRBJ2-5	-	TRBD2	TGTGCCAGCAGTGAATGGGGGGGAGGAGGAGAGACCCAGTACTTC	CASSEWGGGGETQYF
TRBV7-8	TRBJ1-5	few	-	TGTGCCAGCAGCCCGGGGGATCAGCCCCAGCATTTT	CASSPGDQPQHF
TRBV19	TRBJ1-5	-	-	TGTGCCAGTGCGGACAGCCTCAATCAGCCCCAGCATTTT	CASADSLNQPQHF
TRBV6-5	TRBJ1-2	-	-	TGTGCCAGCAGTTACTCCCCGAACTATGGCTACACCTTC	CASSYSPNYGYTF
TRBV19	TRBJ2-3	-	TRBD2	TGTGCCAGTACCAAACTAGCGGGAGTTCCAGATACGCAGTATTTT	CASTKLAGVPDTQYF
TRBV7-9	TRBJ2-3	-	-	TGTGCCAGCAGCTTAGCTGGGAGCGACACAGATACGCAGTATTTT	CASSLAGSDTDTQYF
TRBV18	TRBJ2-7	-	-	TGTGCCAGCTCACCACCACTCGGCTCCTACGAGCAGTACTTC	CASSPPLGSYEQYF
TRBV5-1	TRBJ2-1	-	TRBD1	TGCGCCAGCAGCTCGACAGGGAATGAGCAGTTCTTC	CASSSTGNEQFF
TRBV28	TRBJ2-7	-	TRBD2	TGTGCCAGCAGTTTACCCCCCGGACTAGGGACCTACGAGCAGTACTTC	CASSLPPGLGTYEQYF
TRBV7-9	TRBJ2-6	-	TRBD1	TGTGCCAGCAGCTTACGGGACAGGTTGAGAGGGGCCAACGTCCTGACTTTC	CASSLRDRLRGANVLTF
TRBV7-2	TRBJ2-7	-	TRBD2	TGTGCCAGCAGCTTAACAGCGGGGGGGAAATCTACCTACGAGCAGTACTTC	CASSLTAGGKSTYEQYF
TRBV28	TRBJ2-7	-	TRBD1	TGTGCCAGCATCACCACAGGGGGAGGATACGAGCAGTACTTC	CASITTGGGYEQYF
TRBV6-5	TRBJ2-7	-	-	TGTGCCAGCAGTAGATCGGACAGCGTCTCTCAGCAGTACTTC	CASSRSDSVSQQYF
TRBV10-3	TRBJ1-4	-	-	TGTGCCATCAGCCAAGACCTTCCGGTAACGGGAAGTGAAAAACTGTTTTTT	CAISQDLPVTGSEKLFF
TRBV5-1	TRBJ2-5	-	-	TGCGCCAGCAGCAGAATAGGGGGAGAGACCCAGTACTTC	CASSRIGGETQYF
TRBV14	TRBJ1-4	-	-	TGTGCCAGCAGCCACCGACTTATACCGGAGGGAAAACTGTTTTTT	CASSHRLIPEGKLFF
TRBV27	TRBJ2-2	-	-	TGTGCCAGCAGTTTAATGGGGCCCGGGGAGCTGTTTTTT	CASSLMGPGELFF